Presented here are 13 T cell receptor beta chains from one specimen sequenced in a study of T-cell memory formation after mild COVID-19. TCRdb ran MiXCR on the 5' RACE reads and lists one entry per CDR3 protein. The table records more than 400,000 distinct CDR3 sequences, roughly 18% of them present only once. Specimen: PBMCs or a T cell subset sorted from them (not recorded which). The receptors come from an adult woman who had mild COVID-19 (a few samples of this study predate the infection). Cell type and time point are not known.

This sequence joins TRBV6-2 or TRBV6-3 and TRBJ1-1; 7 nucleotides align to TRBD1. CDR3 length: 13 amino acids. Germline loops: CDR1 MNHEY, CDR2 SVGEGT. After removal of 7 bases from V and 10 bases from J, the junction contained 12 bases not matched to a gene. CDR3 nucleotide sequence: TGTGCCAGCATTTCAACAGGGGCACGGGGAGCTTTCTTT. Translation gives CASISTGARGAFF.

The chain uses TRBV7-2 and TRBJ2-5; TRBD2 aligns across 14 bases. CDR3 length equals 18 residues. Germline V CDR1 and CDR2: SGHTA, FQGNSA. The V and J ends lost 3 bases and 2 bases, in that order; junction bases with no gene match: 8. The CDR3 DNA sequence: TGTGCCAGCAGCTTTGGGACTAGCGGGGGCAATCGGCAAGAGACCCAGTACTTC. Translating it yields CASSFGTSGGNRQETQYF.

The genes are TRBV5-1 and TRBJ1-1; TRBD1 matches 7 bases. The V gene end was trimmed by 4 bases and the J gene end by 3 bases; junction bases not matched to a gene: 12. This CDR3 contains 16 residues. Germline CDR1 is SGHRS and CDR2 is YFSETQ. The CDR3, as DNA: TGCGCCAGCAGCCTCTCGGAGGGGGCGCTGGACACTGAAGCTTTCTTT. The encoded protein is CASSLSEGALDTEAFF.

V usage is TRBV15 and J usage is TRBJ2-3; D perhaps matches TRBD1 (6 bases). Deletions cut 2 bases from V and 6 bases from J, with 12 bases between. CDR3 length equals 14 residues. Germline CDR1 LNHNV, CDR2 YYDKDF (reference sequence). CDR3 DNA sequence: TGTGCCACCAGCAGACTACAGGGCCCCGATACGCAGTATTTT. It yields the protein CATSRLQGPDTQYF.

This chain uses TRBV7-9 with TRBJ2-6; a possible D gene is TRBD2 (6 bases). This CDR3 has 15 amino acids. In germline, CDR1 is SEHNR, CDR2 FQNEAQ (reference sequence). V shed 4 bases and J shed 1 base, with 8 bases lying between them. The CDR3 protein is CASSSRESGANVLTF. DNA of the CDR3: TGTGCCAGCAGCTCACGGGAGTCTGGGGCCAACGTCCTGACTTTC.

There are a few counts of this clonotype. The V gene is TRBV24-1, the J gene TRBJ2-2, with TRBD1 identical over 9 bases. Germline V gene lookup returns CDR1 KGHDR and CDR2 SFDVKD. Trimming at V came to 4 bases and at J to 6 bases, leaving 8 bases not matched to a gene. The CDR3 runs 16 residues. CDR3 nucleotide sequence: TGTGCCACCAGTGAGTTCGGGACAGGGCGGTCCGGGGAGCTGTTTTTT. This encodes CATSEFGTGRSGELFF.

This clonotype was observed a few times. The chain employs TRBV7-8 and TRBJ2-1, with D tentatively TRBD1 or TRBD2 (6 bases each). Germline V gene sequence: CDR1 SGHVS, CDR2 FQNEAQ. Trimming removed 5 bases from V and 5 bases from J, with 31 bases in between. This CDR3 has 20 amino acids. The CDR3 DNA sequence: TGTGCCAGCAGCCCCCGCTGGGGGGCTCTCCGCTCCATCAGGCACAATGAGCAGTTCTTC. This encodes CASSPRWGALRSIRHNEQFF.

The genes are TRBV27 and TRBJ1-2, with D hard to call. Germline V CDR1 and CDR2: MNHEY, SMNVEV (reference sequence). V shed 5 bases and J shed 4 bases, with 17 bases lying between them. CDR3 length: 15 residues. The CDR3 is CASSPRYSGSYGYTF. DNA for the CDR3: TGTGCCAGCAGTCCCCGGTATTCGGGGTCCTATGGCTACACCTTC.

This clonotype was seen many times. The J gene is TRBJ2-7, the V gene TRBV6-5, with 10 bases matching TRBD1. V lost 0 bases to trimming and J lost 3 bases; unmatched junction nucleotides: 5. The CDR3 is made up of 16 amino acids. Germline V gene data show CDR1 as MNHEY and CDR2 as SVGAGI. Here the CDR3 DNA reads TGTGCCAGCAGTTACTCGGGACAGGGGATTTACTACGAGCAGTACTTC. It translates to CASSYSGQGIYYEQYF.

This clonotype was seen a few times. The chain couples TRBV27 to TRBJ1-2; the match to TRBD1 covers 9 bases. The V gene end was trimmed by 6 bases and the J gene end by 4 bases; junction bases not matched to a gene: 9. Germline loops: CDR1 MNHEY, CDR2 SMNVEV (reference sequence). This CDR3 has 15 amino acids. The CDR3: CASSPGTGLFYGYTF. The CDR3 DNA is TGTGCCAGCAGCCCCGGGACAGGGCTTTTCTATGGCTACACCTTC.

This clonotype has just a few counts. The DNA of the CDR3 is TGCGCCAGCACCTGGGTTGAAGCGGGAGGATATGGGGAGCTGTTTTTT. Translation gives CASTWVEAGGYGELFF. This chain links TRBV5-1 with TRBJ2-2; TRBD2 agrees at 9 bases. CDR3 length: 16 amino acids. Germline CDR1 and CDR2: SGHRS and YFSETQ. Unmatched junction bases numbered 14, after V lost 6 bases and J lost 8 bases.

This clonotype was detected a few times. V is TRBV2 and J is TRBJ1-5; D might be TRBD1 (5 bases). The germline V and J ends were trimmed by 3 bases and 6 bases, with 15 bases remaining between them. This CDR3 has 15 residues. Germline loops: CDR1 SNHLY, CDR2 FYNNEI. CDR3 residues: CASSDQGLVGQPQHF. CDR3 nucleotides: TGTGCCAGCAGTGACCAGGGTTTGGTAGGTCAGCCCCAGCATTTT. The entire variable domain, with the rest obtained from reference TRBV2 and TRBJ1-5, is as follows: EPEVTQTPSHQVTQMGQEVILRCVPISNHLYFYWYRQILGQKVEFLVSFYNNEISEKSEIFDDQFSVERPDGSNFTLKIRSTKLEDSAMYFCASSDQGLVGQPQHFGDGTRLSIL.

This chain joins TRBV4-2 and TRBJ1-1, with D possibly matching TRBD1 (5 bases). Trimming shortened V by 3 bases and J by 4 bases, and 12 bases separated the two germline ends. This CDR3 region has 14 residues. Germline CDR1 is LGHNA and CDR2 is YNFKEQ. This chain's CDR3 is CASSQDGHSTEAFF. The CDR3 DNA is TGTGCCAGCAGCCAGGACGGACACTCCACTGAAGCTTTCTTT.